Each of the 15 T cell receptor beta chains below was sequenced from the same sample in a study of T cell responses to AZD1222 COVID-19 vaccine. The table came from immunoSEQ multiplex PCR; TCRdb's copy has only in-frame clones and leaves some out. Of more than 90,000 clones detected, 80% to 90% appear once; the ten largest clones hold approximately 6.5%. The input for sequencing was peripheral blood, taken 28 days after the second AZD1222 dose. The receptors derive from an adult who received the AZD1222 COVID-19 vaccine.

The chain couples TRBV9 to TRBJ2-3, with unresolved D. CDR3 length: 15 residues. Trimming removed 4 bases from V and 2 bases from J, with 14 bases in between. Germline CDR1 SGDLS, CDR2 YYNGEE. The CDR3 reads CASSFRHPATDTQYF. DNA for the CDR3: TGTGCCAGCAGCTTTCGACATCCAGCCACAGATACGCAGTATTTT.

This clone was found once. The rearrangement links TRBV7-2 to TRBJ2-2; D uncertain. CDR1 and CDR2 from the germline V gene are SGHTA and FQGNSA. Trimming took 6 bases from V and 6 from J, leaving 5 bases between them. The CDR3 is made up of 11 amino acids. DNA of the CDR3: TGTGCCAGCAGGAAGGCCGGGGAGCTGTTTTTT. Translated, it gives CASRKAGELFF.

J is TRBJ1-1 and V is TRBV27; D not certain. V was pared by 5 bases and J by 0 bases, with 10 bases between. The germline CDR1 and CDR2 sequences are MNHEY and SMNVEV (reference sequence). This CDR3 is 14 amino acids long. The DNA of the CDR3 is TGTGCCAGCAGTGCCCAGGCCATGAACACTGAAGCTTTCTTT. Protein: CASSAQAMNTEAFF.

This clone was seen only once. This chain connects TRBV5-6 to TRBJ1-1; no definite D call. There are 11 residues in the CDR3. The V and J ends lost 4 bases and 1 base respectively, with 2 bases between them. Germline CDR1 SGHDT, CDR2 YYEEEE. CDR3: CASSQNTEAFF. In DNA, the CDR3 is TGTGCCAGCAGCCAGAACACTGAAGCTTTCTTT.

The chain has TRBV19 and TRBJ1-1; D perhaps matches TRBD1 (5 bases). Germline V gives CDR1 LNHDA, CDR2 SQIVND (reference sequence). The CDR3 is made up of 14 amino acids. Deletions cut 7 bases from V and 4 bases from J, with 16 bases between. The CDR3 protein is CASTTTGLGTEAFF. The CDR3 DNA is TGTGCCAGTACCACCACAGGATTAGGCACTGAAGCTTTCTTT.

The CDR3 DNA sequence: TGCGCCAGCAGCCGCACAGGGGGGTCCTACAATGAGCAGTTCTTC. Encoded protein: CASSRTGGSYNEQFF. The V gene is TRBV4-3, the J gene TRBJ2-1, with 8 positions matching TRBD1. Germline-derived CDR1 and CDR2 are LGHNA and YSLEER. This CDR3 has 15 amino acids. J lost 1 base, V lost 4 bases, and 3 bases had no gene match.

The J gene is TRBJ2-7, the V gene TRBV2; D ambiguous. This CDR3 has 13 amino acids. With 7 bases removed from V and 4 bases from J, the gap between germline ends came to 14 bases. From germline, CDR1 is SNHLY and CDR2 FYNNEI. The CDR3 nucleotides are TGTGCCAGCACAGGCAGGAGAATTTACGAGCAGTACTTC. It encodes CASTGRRIYEQYF.

The rearrangement links TRBV2 to TRBJ2-7; possibly TRBD1 for D (5 bases). Germline V gene lookup returns CDR1 SNHLY and CDR2 FYNNEI. V lost 2 bases to trimming and J lost 7 bases, with 12 bases between them. The CDR3 covers 13 residues. The CDR3: CASSEQQVLEQYF. The CDR3 DNA is TGTGCCAGCAGTGAACAACAGGTGTTGGAGCAGTACTTC.

The chain couples TRBV19 to TRBJ1-5, with a weak D call TRBD1 (5 bases). From germline, CDR1 is LNHDA and CDR2 SQIVND (reference sequence). The V end was cut by 5 bases, the J end by 1 base, with 18 bases between. The length of the CDR3 is 17 residues. The DNA for the CDR3 is TGTGCCAGTAGTCCCCTCAGGGATTCGGGGAGCAATCAGCCCCAGCATTTT. This sequence encodes CASSPLRDSGSNQPQHF.

The chain links TRBV7-3 to TRBJ1-2; 9 nucleotides match TRBD1. Germline trimming cut 5 bases from V and 7 bases from J; bases unmatched to any gene: 5. CDR1 SGHTA and CDR2 FQGTGA come from the germline V gene. This CDR3 is 13 amino acids long. CDR3 DNA: TGTGCCAGCAGCGAGGGACAGGGCCTTGGCTACACCTTC. It codes for CASSEGQGLGYTF.

The chain carries TRBV6-2 or TRBV6-3 and TRBJ2-5; 9 nucleotides align to TRBD1. J lost 2 bases, V lost 6 bases, and 1 base had no gene match. Germline V gene data show CDR1 as MNHEY and CDR2 as SVGEGT. The CDR3 is 13 amino acids. CDR3: CASSGQGQETQYF. CDR3 DNA sequence: TGTGCCAGCAGCGGACAGGGGCAAGAGACCCAGTACTTC.

V usage is TRBV24-1 and J usage is TRBJ2-5; a possible D gene is TRBD2 (6 bases). Germline CDR1 reads KGHDR; CDR2 reads SFDVKD. The CDR3 is 17 amino acids. V was trimmed by 4 bases and J by 4 bases, leaving 21 bases between them. Written as DNA, the CDR3 is TGTGCCACCAGTGACCCCACAGAGGGTCTGGGGGGAGAGACCCAGTACTTC. Translating it yields CATSDPTEGLGGETQYF.

This clone was seen a few times. This chain links TRBV29-1 with TRBJ2-7, with TRBD1 matching over 7 bases. Germline loops: CDR1 SQVTM, CDR2 ANQGSEA. The V and J ends lost 6 bases and 6 bases, in that order; junction bases with no gene match: 14. CDR3 size: 14 residues. The CDR3 reads CSVPGQSKSGEQYF. CDR3 in DNA: TGCAGCGTCCCGGGACAGAGCAAGTCTGGCGAGCAGTACTTC.

The gene calls are TRBV2 and TRBJ1-2; 8 bases align to TRBD1. J lost 5 bases, V lost 8 bases, and 4 bases had no gene match. Germline CDR1 and CDR2: SNHLY and FYNNEI. The CDR3 has 12 amino acids. CDR3 sequence (DNA): TGTGCCAGCTCGGACAGGGTGTATGGCTACACCTTC. The encoded protein is CASSDRVYGYTF. The full variable domain, with the rest looked up from reference TRBV2 and TRBJ1-2, is EPEVTQTPSHQVTQMGQEVILRCVPISNHLYFYWYRQILGQKVEFLVSFYNNEISEKSEIFDDQFSVERPDGSNFTLKIRSTKLEDSAMYFCASSDRVYGYTFGSGTRLTVV.

The chain is built from TRBV27 and TRBJ1-2; 10 bases are a match to TRBD1. The V gene end was trimmed by 5 bases and the J gene end by 8 bases; junction bases not matched to a gene: 8. This CDR3 is 14 amino acids long. The germline CDR1 and CDR2 sequences are MNHEY and SMNVEV (reference sequence). CDR3 nucleotide sequence: TGTGCCAGCAGTCCACGGGACAGGGGTTACGGCTACACCTTC. The encoded protein is CASSPRDRGYGYTF.